The 25 T cell receptor beta chains reported below all come from one sample, sequenced in a study of blood T cell repertoires in COVID-19. TCRdb keeps only in-frame clones here, not all; method: immunoSEQ multiplex PCR. The table has about 180,000 clones, approximately 86% seen once. The specimen was peripheral blood. These TCRs come from a woman between 25 and 40 years old with active or convalescent COVID-19.

The chain is built from TRBV4-1 and TRBJ1-2, with 9 positions matching TRBD1. V dropped 8 bases and J dropped 0; count of bases not matched to a gene: 10. This CDR3 is built from 16 residues. Germline V gives CDR1 MGHRA, CDR2 YSYEKL. CDR3 region: CASEKGQGHTNYGYTF. For the CDR3, the DNA is TGCGCCAGCGAAAAGGGACAGGGACATACTAACTATGGCTACACCTTC.

This rearrangement joins TRBV6-1 to TRBJ2-1, with 7 bases fitting TRBD1. Germline CDR1 reads MNHNS; CDR2 reads SASEGT. The CDR3 spans 17 residues. Trimming removed 2 bases from V and 1 base from J; junction bases left unmatched: 8. The CDR3 reads CASSEFADRWSYNEQFF. Here the CDR3 DNA reads TGTGCCAGCAGTGAATTTGCGGACAGGTGGTCCTACAATGAGCAGTTCTTC.

The chain combines TRBV19 with TRBJ2-3, with 9 bases lining up with TRBD1. Germline lookup yields CDR1 LNHDA and CDR2 SQIVND (reference sequence). The J segment lost 4 bases and the V segment lost 6 bases, leaving 11 bases of the junction unmatched. The CDR3 extends over 16 amino acids. The CDR3 DNA sequence: TGTGCCAGTAGGATAAACAGGGGGCCTAAGGCAGATACGCAGTATTTT. Translating gives CASRINRGPKADTQYF.

The chain couples TRBV3-1 (or the pseudogene TRBV3-2) to TRBJ2-3; D is perhaps TRBD2 (5 bases). Trimming took 4 bases from V and 2 from J, leaving 13 bases between them. The CDR3 is 15 residues long. Germline V lookup: CDR1 LGHDT, CDR2 YNNKEL (reference sequence). The DNA of the CDR3 is TGTGCCAGCAGCCCCGGTGGTAGCGACACAGATACGCAGTATTTT. This gives the protein CASSPGGSDTDTQYF.

J is TRBJ2-5 and V is TRBV24-1, with 7 bases matching TRBD1. Unmatched junction bases numbered 4, after V lost 3 bases and J lost 4 bases. This CDR3 has 14 residues. Germline CDR1 is KGHDR and CDR2 is SFDVKD. As DNA, the CDR3 is TGTGCCACCAGTGATCCTTACAGGGGAGAGACCCAGTACTTC. This sequence encodes CATSDPYRGETQYF.

V gene TRBV11-2 combines with J gene TRBJ2-1, with 7 bases aligning to TRBD2. This CDR3 contains 16 residues. J was trimmed by 4 bases and V by 1 base; bases with no gene match: 7. In germline, CDR1 is SGHAT, CDR2 FQNNGV. CDR3 sequence (DNA): TGTGCCAGCAGCTTAGGCCGGGACTACGGGTACAATGAGCAGTTCTTC. Amino acid sequence: CASSLGRDYGYNEQFF.

The chain is built from TRBV24-1 and TRBJ2-7; possible D gene TRBD2, 5 bases. The CDR3 runs 14 residues. The germline V and J ends were trimmed by 0 bases and 6 bases, with 11 bases remaining between them. The V gene's germline CDR1 is KGHDR and CDR2 SFDVKD. The CDR3 is CATSDLSSSSEQYF. The CDR3 nucleotides are TGTGCCACCAGTGATTTGTCGTCTAGCAGCGAGCAGTACTTC.

This clone came up a few times. V and J are TRBV6-5 and TRBJ1-1, with D unclear. This CDR3 has 13 amino acids. Trimming removed 0 bases from V and 8 bases from J, with 10 bases in between. CDR1 and CDR2 (germline): MNHEY, SVGAGI. The CDR3 DNA follows: TGTGCCAGCAGTTACTCGAGTCAGGCGGAAGCTTTCTTT. This codes for CASSYSSQAEAFF.

This clone was found once. The rearrangement uses TRBV14 and TRBJ2-1, with 7 bases fitting TRBD2. Looked up from germline, CDR1 is SGHDN and CDR2 is FVKESK. V shed 0 bases and J 3 bases; nucleotides not matched to a gene: 11. This CDR3 is built from 18 residues. The CDR3: CASSQDLPGTKYYNEQFF. In nucleotides, the CDR3 is TGTGCCAGCAGCCAAGATCTTCCGGGGACTAAGTACTACAATGAGCAGTTCTTC.

A remark on this clone: Other DNA sequences within the sample encode an identical CDR3. The J gene is TRBJ2-3, the V gene TRBV6-5; 7 bases fit TRBD2. J lost 0 bases, V lost 0 bases, and 3 bases had no gene match. CDR1 and CDR2 from the germline V gene are MNHEY and SVGAGI. The CDR3 runs to 16 residues. CDR3 nucleotide sequence: TGTGCCAGCAGTTACTCGGCCGGGGGGAGCACAGATACGCAGTATTTT. This codes for CASSYSAGGSTDTQYF.

With respect to this clone: This same CDR3 is encoded by further DNA sequences in the sample. The chain uses TRBV12-3 or TRBV12-4 and TRBJ1-1, with D perhaps TRBD1 (6 bases). Trimming shortened V by 6 bases and J by 8 bases, and 13 bases separated the two germline ends. This CDR3 is 12 amino acids long. Here the CDR3 reads CASRTTGTEAFF. CDR3 nucleotide sequence: TGTGCCAGCAGAACAACCGGGACAGAAGCTTTCTTT.

For this clone: The sample carries other DNA sequences with the same CDR3. The gene calls are TRBV27 and TRBJ2-7, with D perhaps TRBD1 (6 bases). Trimming pared 3 bases from V and 3 bases from J, leaving 9 bases between. Germline V lookup: CDR1 MNHEY, CDR2 SMNVEV (reference sequence). CDR3 length: 13 amino acids. The CDR3 nucleotides are TGTGCCAGCAGTTTGACAGGAGTCTACGAGCAGTACTTC. Amino acids: CASSLTGVYEQYF.

The rearrangement joins TRBV19 to TRBJ1-4; D not resolved. Germline V gene sequence: CDR1 LNHDA, CDR2 SQIVND (reference sequence). V gave up 5 bases and J gave up 4 bases, with 11 bases separating them. The CDR3 extends over 14 amino acids. CDR3 residues: CASSHGQLNEKLFF. The CDR3 nucleotides are TGTGCCAGTAGTCACGGTCAACTTAATGAAAAACTGTTTTTT.

The chain couples TRBV7-9 to TRBJ1-2, with 8 positions matching TRBD1. J gave up 7 bases and V 5 bases, and 15 bases lay outside the gene matches. The CDR3 has 16 residues. CDR1 and CDR2 (germline): SEHNR, FQNEAQ (reference sequence). Written as DNA, the CDR3 is TGTGCCAGCAGCAGATGGGACAGGTTAGGTGTCGGTGGCTACACCTTC. Protein product: CASSRWDRLGVGGYTF. Full variable domain (outside the CDR3, taken from reference TRBV7-9 and TRBJ1-2): DTGVSQNPRHKITKRGQNVTFRCDPISEHNRLYWYRQTLGQGPEFLTYFQNEAQLEKSRLLSDRFSAERPKGSFSTLEIQRTEQGDSAMYLCASSRWDRLGVGGYTFGSGTRLTVV.

This rearrangement joins TRBV3-1 (or the pseudogene TRBV3-2) to TRBJ2-2, with a tentative D call TRBD1 (5 bases). The germline V gene has CDR1 LGHDT and CDR2 YNNKEL (reference sequence). Trimming shortened V by 1 base and J by 4 bases, and 19 bases separated the two germline ends. This CDR3 region has 18 residues. The DNA of the CDR3 is TGTGCCAGCAGCCAAGTTTTCCCGTCGTCTCAGGGCACCGGGGAGCTGTTTTTT. Its translation is CASSQVFPSSQGTGELFF.

The rearrangement joins TRBV9 to TRBJ1-4; 8 bases match TRBD1. J gave up 8 bases and V 2 bases, and 8 bases lay outside the gene matches. The CDR3 spans 15 residues. Germline assignment: CDR1 SGDLS and CDR2 YYNGEE. CDR3 bases: TGTGCCAGCAGCGTCACAGGGGGGATGGAGGAAAAACTGTTTTTT. It translates to CASSVTGGMEEKLFF.

A single count supports this clone. V is TRBV19 and J is TRBJ1-4; TRBD1 matches at 10 bases. CDR1 and CDR2 from the germline V gene are LNHDA and SQIVND (reference sequence). The CDR3 has 15 amino acids. Losses at the gene ends were 6 bases for V and 4 bases for J; bases not matched to a gene: 5. The chain's CDR3 is CASRDRGLGNEKLFF. CDR3 nucleotides: TGTGCCAGTAGAGACAGGGGGCTAGGTAATGAAAAACTGTTTTTT.

The chain employs TRBV11-3 and TRBJ2-3; 12 bases align to TRBD2. The CDR3 totals 17 residues. Trimming removed 2 bases from V and 0 bases from J; junction bases left unmatched: 3. The germline gives CDR1 SGHNT, CDR2 YENEEA. The CDR3 protein is CASSLLGTSGSTDTQYF. CDR3 in DNA: TGTGCCAGCAGCTTATTGGGGACTAGCGGGAGCACAGATACGCAGTATTTT.

Only a few counts were recorded for this clone. The CDR3 is CASSLDRGETQYF. For the CDR3, the DNA is TGTGCCAGCAGCTTGGACAGGGGGGAGACCCAGTACTTC. The chain carries TRBV5-4 and TRBJ2-5; 8 positions agree with TRBD1. Trimming removed 0 bases from V and 5 bases from J; junction bases left unmatched: 0. There are 13 residues in the CDR3. Germline assignment: CDR1 SGHNT and CDR2 YYREEE (reference sequence).

The rearrangement uses TRBV6-5 and TRBJ2-5; D call uncertain. This CDR3 comprises 14 residues. V was pared by 0 bases and J by 1 base, with 6 bases between. Per germline, CDR1 MNHEY and CDR2 SVGAGI. For the CDR3, the DNA is TGTGCCAGCAGTTACTCGTATCTCCAAGAGACCCAGTACTTC. Its protein is CASSYSYLQETQYF.

The rearrangement links TRBV28 to TRBJ1-2; perhaps TRBD1 as D (6 bases). Germline CDR1 MDHEN, CDR2 SYDVKM. The CDR3 covers 14 residues. V shed 2 bases and J shed 4 bases, with 11 bases lying between them. The CDR3: CASSLPGASYGYTF. CDR3 bases: TGTGCCAGCAGTTTACCAGGGGCCTCCTATGGCTACACCTTC.

This chain links TRBV7-9 with TRBJ2-5; 7 bases fit TRBD1. V gave up 3 bases and J gave up 3 bases; unmatched junction bases: 10. This CDR3 has 16 amino acids. Germline V gene lookup returns CDR1 SEHNR and CDR2 FQNEAQ (reference sequence). The CDR3 bases are TGTGCCAGCAGCTTCAGTTGGGGCAGGGGGAAAGAGACCCAGTACTTC. The encoded protein is CASSFSWGRGKETQYF.

The V gene is TRBV5-1, the J gene TRBJ1-3; D ambiguous. The CDR3 sequence is 12 residues long. V shed 5 bases and J shed 4 bases, with 7 bases lying between them. Germline V gives CDR1 SGHRS, CDR2 YFSETQ. Here the CDR3 reads CASRMAGNTIYF. In nucleotides, the CDR3 is TGCGCCAGCAGGATGGCCGGAAACACCATATATTTT.

The chain recombines TRBV18 with TRBJ1-5; D possibly corresponds to TRBD1 (5 bases). The ends were cut back, 5 bases at V and 0 bases at J, with 11 bases in the middle. The CDR3 sequence is 15 residues long. Germline-derived CDR1 and CDR2 are KGHSH and LQKENI. The CDR3 spells CASSASGNSNQPQHF. CDR3 bases: TGTGCCAGCTCAGCATCAGGGAATAGCAATCAGCCCCAGCATTTT.

This clone has only one observation. The chain has TRBV10-3 and TRBJ2-2; 8 positions match TRBD2. The V gene end was trimmed by 7 bases and the J gene end by 5 bases; junction bases not matched to a gene: 15. The CDR3 runs to 17 residues. CDR1 is ENHRY and CDR2 is SYGVKD in the germline V gene. The CDR3 DNA reads as TGTGCCATCAAGAGGAGTAGCGGGACGGGGAGAACCGGGGAGCTGTTTTTT. Amino acid sequence: CAIKRSSGTGRTGELFF.